This T cell receptor (beta chain) emerged from a study of shared clonotypes between healthy human individuals. Looking at the study overall: Ranging from 18 to 49 in age, donors were two women and three men.

Genomic DNA from each subset was divided evenly over several immunoSEQ plates. Produced via immunoSEQ multiplex PCR; TCRdb's table is partial and in-frame only. The sample contains 950,000 to 1,300,000 clones, roughly 75% of which appear only once. Only a few counts were recorded for this clone. The CDR3 runs to 14 residues. Germline-derived CDR1 and CDR2 are SGHTA and FQGNSA. V shed 6 bases, J shed 7 bases, and the junction held 11 bases outside the gene matches. The sample consisted of memory CD4+ T cells sorted from blood. Subset reported: CD45RA-negative fraction. The J gene is TRBJ1-2, the V gene TRBV7-2; 7 bases are a match to TRBD1. The clonotype was recovered from a man younger than 35 in good health. CDR3 sequence: CASRSTGIYRGYTF. In DNA form, the CDR3 reads TGTGCCAGCAGGTCGACAGGGATTTACCGTGGCTACACCTTC.